This TCR beta chain was found in a study of blood T cell repertoires in COVID-19. About the research overall: Material from acute and convalescent COVID-19 was sourced from the United States, Italy and Spain. In each case, the material was cDNA or gDNA derived from T cells, B-cell-depleted T cells, or PBMCs.

In the authors' methods: Reference gene primers were amplified, and this amplification served to estimate nucleated cell counts. Profiled with immunoSEQ multiplex PCR; TCRdb holds only in-frame clones, not every one. The DNA was the basis for D and trimming; V, J and clone size are from that table. The profile shows about 73,000 clones, over 60% of them singletons. V lost 6 bases to trimming and J lost 2 bases, with 4 bases between them. Germline V gives CDR1 MDHEN, CDR2 SYDVKM. This CDR3 has 11 amino acids. Those enrolled in Seattle joined during active infection and were followed longitudinally afterward.

This chain joins TRBV28 and TRBJ1-2; D unclear. Specimen: peripheral blood. This clonotype was sampled from a man aged 70-80 years with COVID-19, enrolled during active disease. The CDR3 DNA is TGTGCCAGCAGAGAGAACTATGGCTACACCTTC. It yields the protein CASRENYGYTF.